This T cell receptor (beta chain) was identified during a study of T cell responses to AZD1222 COVID-19 vaccine. Sequenced by immunoSEQ multiplex PCR; TCRdb stores in-frame clones only, minus some. The repertoire holds about 120,000 clones, with roughly 90% as singletons. In germline, CDR1 is SNHLY, CDR2 FYNNEI. The V gene lost 4 bases and the J gene lost 4 bases, with 10 bases spanning the gap. The CDR3 spans 13 residues. This specimen consisted of peripheral blood, obtained on day 0 of AZD1222 vaccination. The clonotype comes from an adult in good health. This rearrangement joins TRBV2 to TRBJ1-2; the D gene is possibly TRBD1 (6 bases). CDR3 sequence (DNA): TGTGCCAGCAGTGGAGGGGGTTTCTATGGCTACACCTTC. Amino acid sequence: CASSGGGFYGYTF.